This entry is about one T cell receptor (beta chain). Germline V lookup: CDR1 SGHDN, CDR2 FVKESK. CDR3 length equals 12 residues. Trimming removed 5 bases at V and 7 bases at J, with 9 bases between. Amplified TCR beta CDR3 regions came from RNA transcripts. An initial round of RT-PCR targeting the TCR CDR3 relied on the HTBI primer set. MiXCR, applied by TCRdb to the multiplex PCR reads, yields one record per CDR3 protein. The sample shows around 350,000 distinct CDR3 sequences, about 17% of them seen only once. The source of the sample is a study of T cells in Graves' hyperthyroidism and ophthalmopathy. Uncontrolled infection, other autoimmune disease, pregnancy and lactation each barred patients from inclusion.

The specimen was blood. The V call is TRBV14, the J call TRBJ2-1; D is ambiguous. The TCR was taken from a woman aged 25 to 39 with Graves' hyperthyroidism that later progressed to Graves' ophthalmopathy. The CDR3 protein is CASSDWVNEQFF. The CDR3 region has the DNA TGTGCCAGCAGCGATTGGGTGAATGAGCAGTTCTTC. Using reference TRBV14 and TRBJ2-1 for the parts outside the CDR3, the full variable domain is EAGVTQFPSHSVIEKGQTVTLRCDPISGHDNLYWYRRVMGKEIKFLLHFVKESKQDESGMPNNRFLAERTGGTYSTLKVQPAELEDSGVYFCASSDWVNEQFFGPGTRLTVL.